The clone carrying this T cell receptor beta chain has just a few counts. This table comes from immunoSEQ multiplex PCR, and its TCRdb copy is limited to in-frame clones, with some not included. The sample contains 150,000 to 200,000 clones, just under 90% of which appear only once. V was trimmed by 3 bases and J by 3 bases, leaving 18 bases between them. Germline loops: CDR1 MDHEN, CDR2 SYDVKM. The CDR3 has 16 residues. This sample was taken from a study of cytomegalovirus exposure and HLA in healthy donors. The chain employs TRBV28 and TRBJ2-7; tentatively, D is TRBD1 (6 bases). The sample was PBMCs. The sequence was obtained from a man between 18 and 35 years old in good health and CMV-seropositive. The CDR3 spells CASSLGLGQRNYEQYF. The CDR3 coding sequence is TGTGCCAGCAGTTTGGGTCTCGGACAGAGGAACTACGAGCAGTACTTC.